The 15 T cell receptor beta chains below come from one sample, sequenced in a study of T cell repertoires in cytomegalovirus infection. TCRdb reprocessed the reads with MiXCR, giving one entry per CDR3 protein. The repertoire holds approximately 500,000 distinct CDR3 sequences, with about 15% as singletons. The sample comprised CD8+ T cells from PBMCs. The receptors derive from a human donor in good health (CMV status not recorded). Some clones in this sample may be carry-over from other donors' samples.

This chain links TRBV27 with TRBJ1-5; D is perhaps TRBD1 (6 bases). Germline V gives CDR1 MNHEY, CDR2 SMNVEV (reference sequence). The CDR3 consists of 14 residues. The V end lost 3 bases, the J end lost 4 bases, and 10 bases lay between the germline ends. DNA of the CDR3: TGTGCCAGCAGTTTGCAGGGGAAAAATCAGCCCCAGCATTTT. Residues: CASSLQGKNQPQHF.

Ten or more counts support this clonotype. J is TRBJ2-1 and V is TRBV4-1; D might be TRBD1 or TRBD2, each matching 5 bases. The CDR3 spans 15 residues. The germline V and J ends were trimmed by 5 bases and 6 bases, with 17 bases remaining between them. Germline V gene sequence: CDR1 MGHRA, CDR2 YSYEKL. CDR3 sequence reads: CASSARDEVINEQFF. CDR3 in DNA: TGCGCCAGCAGCGCCCGGGACGAGGTGATCAATGAGCAGTTCTTC.

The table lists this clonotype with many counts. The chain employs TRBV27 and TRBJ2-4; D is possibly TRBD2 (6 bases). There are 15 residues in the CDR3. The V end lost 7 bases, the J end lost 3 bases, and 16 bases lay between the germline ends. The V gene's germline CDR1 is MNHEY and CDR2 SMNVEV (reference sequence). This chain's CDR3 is CASKHRGGGKNIQYF. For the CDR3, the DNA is TGTGCCAGCAAGCACCGTGGGGGAGGCAAAAACATTCAGTACTTC.

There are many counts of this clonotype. As DNA, the CDR3 is TGTGCCAGCAGCGAGGACCCGTTGGGGGCCCAGCATTTT. It yields the protein CASSEDPLGAQHF. The gene calls are TRBV6-1 and TRBJ1-5; the D gene is possibly TRBD1 (5 bases). The CDR3 is 13 residues long. CDR1 MNHNS and CDR2 SASEGT come from the germline V gene. The V end lost 6 bases, the J end lost 11 bases, and 17 bases lay between the germline ends.

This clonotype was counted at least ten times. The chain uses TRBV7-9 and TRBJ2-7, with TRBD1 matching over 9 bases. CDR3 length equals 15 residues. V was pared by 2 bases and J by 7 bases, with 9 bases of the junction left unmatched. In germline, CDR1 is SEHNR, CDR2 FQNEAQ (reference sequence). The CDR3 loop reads CASSLTGTGFEEQYF. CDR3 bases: TGTGCCAGCAGCTTAACCGGGACAGGGTTCGAAGAGCAGTACTTC.

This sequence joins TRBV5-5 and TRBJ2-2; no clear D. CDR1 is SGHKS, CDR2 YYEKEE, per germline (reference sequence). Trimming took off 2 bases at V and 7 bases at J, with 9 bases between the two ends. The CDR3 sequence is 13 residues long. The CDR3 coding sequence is TGTGCCAGCAGCTTAGGTTTAGGCGGGGAGCTGTTTTTT. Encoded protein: CASSLGLGGELFF.

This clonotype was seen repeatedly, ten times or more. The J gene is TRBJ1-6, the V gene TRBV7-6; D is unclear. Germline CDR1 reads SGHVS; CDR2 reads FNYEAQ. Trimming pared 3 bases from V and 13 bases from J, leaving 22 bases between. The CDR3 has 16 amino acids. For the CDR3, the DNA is TGTGCCAGCAGCTTTAGCCCCTTACGCCGAGTAGGCCCCCTCCACTTT. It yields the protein CASSFSPLRRVGPLHF.

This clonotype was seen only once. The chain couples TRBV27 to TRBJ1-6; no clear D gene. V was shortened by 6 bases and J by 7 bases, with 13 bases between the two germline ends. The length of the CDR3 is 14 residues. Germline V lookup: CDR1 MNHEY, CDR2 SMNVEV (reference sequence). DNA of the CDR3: TGTGCCAGCAGACCGTGGACCGAAAATTCACCCCTCCACTTT. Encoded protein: CASRPWTENSPLHF.

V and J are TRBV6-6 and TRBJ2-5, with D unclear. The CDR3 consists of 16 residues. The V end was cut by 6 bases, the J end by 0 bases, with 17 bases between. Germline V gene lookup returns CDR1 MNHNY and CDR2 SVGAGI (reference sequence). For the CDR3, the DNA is TGTGCCAGCAGCCAACTCTCTGGAACAGACCAAGAGACCCAGTACTTC. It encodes CASSQLSGTDQETQYF.

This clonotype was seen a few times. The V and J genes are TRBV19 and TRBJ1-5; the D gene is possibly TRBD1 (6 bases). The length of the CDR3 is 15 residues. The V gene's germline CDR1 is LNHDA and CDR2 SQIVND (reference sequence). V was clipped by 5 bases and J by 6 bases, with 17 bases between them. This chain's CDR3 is CASSPWYQGSQPQHF. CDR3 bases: TGTGCCAGTAGTCCTTGGTATCAGGGGAGTCAGCCCCAGCATTTT.

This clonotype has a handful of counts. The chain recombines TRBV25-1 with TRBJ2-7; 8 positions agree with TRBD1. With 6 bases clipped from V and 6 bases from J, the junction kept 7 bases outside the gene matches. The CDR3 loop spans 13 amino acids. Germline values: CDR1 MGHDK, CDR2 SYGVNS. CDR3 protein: CASRPRDRLEQYF. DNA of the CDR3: TGTGCCAGCAGACCTCGGGACAGGCTCGAGCAGTACTTC.

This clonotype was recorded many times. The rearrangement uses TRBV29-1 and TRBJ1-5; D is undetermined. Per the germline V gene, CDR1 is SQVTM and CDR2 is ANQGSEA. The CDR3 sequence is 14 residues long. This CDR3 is CTSLFGMSNQPQHF. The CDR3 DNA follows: TGCACCTCGCTTTTTGGGATGAGCAATCAGCCCCAGCATTTT.

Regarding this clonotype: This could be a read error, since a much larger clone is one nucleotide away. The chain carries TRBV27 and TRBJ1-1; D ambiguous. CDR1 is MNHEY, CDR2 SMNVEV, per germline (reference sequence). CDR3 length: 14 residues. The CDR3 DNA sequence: TGTGCCAGCAGGAGTCGCGCAGACAACACTGGAGCTTTCTTT. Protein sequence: CASRSRADNTGAFF.

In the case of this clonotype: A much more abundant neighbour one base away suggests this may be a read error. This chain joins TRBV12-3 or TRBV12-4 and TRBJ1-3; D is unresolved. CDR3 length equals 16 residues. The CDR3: CACSLGPPVAGNTIYF. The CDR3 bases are TGTGCCTGCAGTTTGGGCCCACCGGTCGCTGGAAACACCATATATTTT.

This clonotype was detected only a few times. The CDR3 region has the DNA TGTGCCAGCAGCTTAGAAACCGAGGGGGTTGGAAACACCATATATTTT. The encoded protein is CASSLETEGVGNTIYF. The rearrangement uses TRBV7-8 and TRBJ1-3, with D possibly matching TRBD1 (6 bases). Germline V CDR1 and CDR2: SGHVS, FQNEAQ. V shed 1 base and J shed 3 bases, with 13 bases lying between them. This CDR3 spans 16 amino acids.